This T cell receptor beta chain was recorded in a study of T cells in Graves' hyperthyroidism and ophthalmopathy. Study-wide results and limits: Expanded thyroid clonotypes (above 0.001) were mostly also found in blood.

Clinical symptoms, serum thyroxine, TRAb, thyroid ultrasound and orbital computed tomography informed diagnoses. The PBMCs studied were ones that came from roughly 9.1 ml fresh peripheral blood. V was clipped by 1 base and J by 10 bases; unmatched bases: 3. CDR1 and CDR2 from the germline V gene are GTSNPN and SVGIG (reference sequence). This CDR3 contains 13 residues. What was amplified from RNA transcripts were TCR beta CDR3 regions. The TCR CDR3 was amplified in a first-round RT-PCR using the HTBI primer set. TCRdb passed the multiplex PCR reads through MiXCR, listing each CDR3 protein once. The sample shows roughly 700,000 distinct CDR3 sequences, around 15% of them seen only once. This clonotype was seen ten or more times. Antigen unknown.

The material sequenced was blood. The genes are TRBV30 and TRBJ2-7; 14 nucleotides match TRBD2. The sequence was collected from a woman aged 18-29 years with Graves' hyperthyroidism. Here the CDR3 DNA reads TGTGCCTGGAGTGCCGGGACTAGCGGGAGACAGTACTTC. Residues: CAWSAGTSGRQYF.